The T cell receptor (beta chain) under discussion was sequenced for a study of OX40 agonist ivuxolimab in advanced cancers. Assay used: immunoSEQ multiplex PCR; TCRdb lists only in-frame clones, some missing. The table shows about 150,000 clones, with 85% to 95% occurring only once. The V gene's germline CDR1 is SGHTA and CDR2 FQGNSA. The CDR3 has 15 amino acids. The V segment lost 5 bases and the J segment 9 bases; nucleotides outside the gene matches: 8. This chain connects TRBV7-2 to TRBJ2-5; 14 bases are shared with TRBD2. This specimen consisted of CD4+ or CD8+ T cells sorted from blood, obtained in a trial of the OX40 agonist ivuxolimab. The TCR sequence derives from an adult with an advanced solid tumor such as melanoma, head and neck, liver or kidney cancer. CDR3 DNA: TGTGCCAGCAGCCCCGGGACTAGCGGGGGCCGGTCCCAGTACTTC. The encoded protein is CASSPGTSGGRSQYF.